This T cell receptor beta chain came from a study of T-cell memory formation after mild COVID-19. This CDR3 contains 15 residues. CDR1 and CDR2 from the germline V gene are SGHTA and FQGNSA. The germline V and J ends were trimmed by 9 bases and 0 bases, with 15 bases remaining between them. MiXCR, applied by TCRdb to the 5' RACE reads, yields one record per CDR3 protein. The table records hundreds of thousands of distinct CDR3 sequences, about 16% of them present only once. The TCR comes from a man between 18 and 35 years old who had mild COVID-19 (a few samples of this study predate the infection). Cell type and time point are not known. The rearrangement joins TRBV7-2 to TRBJ2-1, with D possibly matching TRBD1 (5 bases). The specimen sequenced was PBMCs or a T cell subset sorted from them (not recorded which). CDR3 loop: CASSQDPVSYNEQFF. As DNA, the CDR3 is TGTGCCAGTTCACAGGACCCGGTCTCCTACAATGAGCAGTTCTTC. The variable domain in full, with the rest retrieved from reference TRBV7-2 and TRBJ2-1, is GAGVSQSPSNKVTEKGKDVELRCDPISGHTALYWYRQSLGQGLEFLIYFQGNSAPDKSGLPSDRFSAERTGGSVSTLTIQRTQQEDSAVYLCASSQDPVSYNEQFFGPGTRLTVL.